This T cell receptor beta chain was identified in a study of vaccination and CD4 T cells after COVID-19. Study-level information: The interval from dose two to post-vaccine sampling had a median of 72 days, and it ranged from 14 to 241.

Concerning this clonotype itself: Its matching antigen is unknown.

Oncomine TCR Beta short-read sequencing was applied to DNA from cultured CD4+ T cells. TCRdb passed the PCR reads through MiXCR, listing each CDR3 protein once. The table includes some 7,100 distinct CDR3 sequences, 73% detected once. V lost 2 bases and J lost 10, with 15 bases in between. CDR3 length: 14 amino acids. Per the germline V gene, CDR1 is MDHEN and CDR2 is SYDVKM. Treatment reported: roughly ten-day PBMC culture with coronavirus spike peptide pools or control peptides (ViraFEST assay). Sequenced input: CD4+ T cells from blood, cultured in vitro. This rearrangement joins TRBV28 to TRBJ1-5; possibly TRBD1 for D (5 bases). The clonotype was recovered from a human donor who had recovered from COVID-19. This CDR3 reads CASSLGTPRGPQHF. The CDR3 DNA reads TGTGCCAGCAGTTTAGGTACCCCTCGGGGCCCCCAGCATTTT. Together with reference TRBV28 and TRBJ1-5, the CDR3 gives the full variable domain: DVKVTQSSRYLVKRTGEKVFLECVQDMDHENMFWYRQDPGLGLRLIYFSYDVKMKEKGDIPEGYSVSREKKERFSLILESASTNQTSMYLCASSLGTPRGPQHFGDGTRLSIL.